Following are 5 T cell receptor beta chains from one sample sequenced in a study of T cells in Graves' hyperthyroidism and ophthalmopathy. RNA transcripts provided the source from which TCR beta CDR3 regions were amplified. HTBI primers drove first-round RT-PCR of the TCR CDR3. TCRdb reprocessed the multiplex PCR reads with MiXCR, giving one entry per CDR3 protein. The repertoire has about 740,000 distinct CDR3 sequences, about 14% of them found once; the top ten carry 9.5% to 13%. Sample: blood. These receptor sequences come from a woman under 30 with Graves' hyperthyroidism.

Worth noting for this clonotype: At one of its ends the junction is not consistent with the germline gene, which may arise from a read error. The CDR3 region is CASSLAREMGEQYF. As DNA, the CDR3 is TGTGCTAGCAGCTTAGCGCGGGAGATGGGCGAGCAGTACTTC. The V gene is TRBV7-7, the J gene TRBJ2-7; 7 bases line up with TRBD2. CDR3 size: 14 residues. In germline, CDR1 is SSHAT, CDR2 FNYEAQ (reference sequence).

V is TRBV20-1 and J is TRBJ2-2; possible D gene TRBD1, 5 bases. This CDR3 is built from 13 residues. Trimming cost V 3 bases and J 2 bases, with 7 bases left between them. Per the germline V gene, CDR1 is DFQATT and CDR2 is SNEGSKA (reference sequence). The DNA for the CDR3 is TGCAGTGCTAGGGGGCAAAACACCGGGGAGCTGTTTTTT. Translating it yields CSARGQNTGELFF.

This clonotype was observed many times. The gene calls are TRBV27 and TRBJ2-1; 9 nucleotides match TRBD2. The V segment lost 6 bases and the J segment 5 bases; nucleotides outside the gene matches: 8. The germline gives CDR1 MNHEY, CDR2 SMNVEV (reference sequence). There are 15 residues in the CDR3. The CDR3 DNA sequence: TGTGCCAGCAGACCGGGACTAGCCTATCACAATGAGCAGTTCTTC. It specifies CASRPGLAYHNEQFF.

This clonotype came up many times. V is TRBV20-1 and J is TRBJ2-1, with 12 bases matching TRBD2. The CDR3 runs to 16 residues. J was trimmed by 4 bases and V by 1 base; bases with no gene match: 5. In germline, CDR1 is DFQATT, CDR2 SNEGSKA (reference sequence). This CDR3 reads CSARGSGLAGYNEQFF. CDR3 nucleotide sequence: TGCAGTGCTAGAGGATCTGGACTAGCGGGATACAATGAGCAGTTCTTC.

This clonotype was seen repeatedly, ten times or more. The chain has TRBV20-1 and TRBJ2-3; 8 positions match TRBD2. CDR3 size: 14 residues. J was trimmed by 4 bases and V by 3 bases; bases with no gene match: 6. CDR1 and CDR2 from the germline V gene are DFQATT and SNEGSKA (reference sequence). The CDR3 DNA reads TGCAGTGCTAGGACGGGAGGGCTACCAGATACGCAGTATTTT. It encodes CSARTGGLPDTQYF.